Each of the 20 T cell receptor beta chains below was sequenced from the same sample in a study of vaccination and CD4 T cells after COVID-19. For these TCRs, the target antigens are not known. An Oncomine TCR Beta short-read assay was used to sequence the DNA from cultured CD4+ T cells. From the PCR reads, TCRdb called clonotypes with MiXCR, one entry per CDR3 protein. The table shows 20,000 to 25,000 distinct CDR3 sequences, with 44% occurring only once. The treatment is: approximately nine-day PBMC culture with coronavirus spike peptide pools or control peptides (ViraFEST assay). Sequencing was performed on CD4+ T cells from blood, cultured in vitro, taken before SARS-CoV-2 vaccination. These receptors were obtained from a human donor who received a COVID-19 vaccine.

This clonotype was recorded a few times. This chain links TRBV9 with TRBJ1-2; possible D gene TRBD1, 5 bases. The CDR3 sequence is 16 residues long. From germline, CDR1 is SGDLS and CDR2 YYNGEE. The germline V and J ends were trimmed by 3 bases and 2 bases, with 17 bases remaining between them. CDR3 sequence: CASSDRALTENYGYTF. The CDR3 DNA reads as TGTGCCAGCAGCGATCGGGCGCTGACAGAGAACTATGGCTACACCTTC.

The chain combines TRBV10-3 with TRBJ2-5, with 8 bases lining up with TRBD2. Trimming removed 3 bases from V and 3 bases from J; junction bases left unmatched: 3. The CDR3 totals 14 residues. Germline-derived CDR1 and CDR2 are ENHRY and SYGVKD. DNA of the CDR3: TGTGCCATCAGTGAAGGACTAGCCGAAGAGACCCAGTACTTC. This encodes CAISEGLAEETQYF.

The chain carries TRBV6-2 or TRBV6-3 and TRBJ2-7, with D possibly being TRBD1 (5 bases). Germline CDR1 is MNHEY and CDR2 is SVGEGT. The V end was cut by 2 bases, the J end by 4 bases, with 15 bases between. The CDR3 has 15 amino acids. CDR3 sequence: CASSYRQGRKYEQYF. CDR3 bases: TGTGCCAGCAGTTACCGCCAGGGTCGTAAATACGAGCAGTACTTC.

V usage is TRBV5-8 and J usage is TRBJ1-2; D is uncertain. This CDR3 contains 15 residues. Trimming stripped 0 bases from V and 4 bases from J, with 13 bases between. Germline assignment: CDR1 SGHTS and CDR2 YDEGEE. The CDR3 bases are TGTGCCAGCAGCTTGGAGCGGGAGTGGGGCTATGGCTACACCTTC. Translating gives CASSLEREWGYGYTF.

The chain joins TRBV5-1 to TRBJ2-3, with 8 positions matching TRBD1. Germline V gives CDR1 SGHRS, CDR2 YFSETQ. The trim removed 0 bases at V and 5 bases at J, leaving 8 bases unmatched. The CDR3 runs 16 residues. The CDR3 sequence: CASSLASGGKEDTQYF. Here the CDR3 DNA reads TGCGCCAGCAGCTTGGCCTCAGGGGGCAAGGAAGATACGCAGTATTTT.

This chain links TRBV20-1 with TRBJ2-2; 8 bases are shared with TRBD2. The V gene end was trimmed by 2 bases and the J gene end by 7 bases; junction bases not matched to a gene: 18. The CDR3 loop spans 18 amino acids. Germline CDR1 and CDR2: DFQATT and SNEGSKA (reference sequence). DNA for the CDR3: TGCAGTGCTAGAAAGATTGGTAGCGGGACCCCCGGTGGCGGGGAGCTGTTTTTT. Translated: CSARKIGSGTPGGGELFF.

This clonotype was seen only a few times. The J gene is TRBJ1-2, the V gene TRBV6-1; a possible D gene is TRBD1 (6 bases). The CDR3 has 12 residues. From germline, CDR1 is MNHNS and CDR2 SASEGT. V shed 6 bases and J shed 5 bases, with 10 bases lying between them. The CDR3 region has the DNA TGTGCCAGCAGCGACACAGGGTATGGCTACACCTTC. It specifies CASSDTGYGYTF.

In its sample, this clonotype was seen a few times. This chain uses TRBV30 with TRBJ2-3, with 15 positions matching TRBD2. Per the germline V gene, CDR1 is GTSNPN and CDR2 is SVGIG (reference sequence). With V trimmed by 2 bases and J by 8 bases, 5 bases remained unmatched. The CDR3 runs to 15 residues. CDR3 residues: CAWSRTSGGGGTQYF. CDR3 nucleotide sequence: TGTGCCTGGAGTAGGACTAGCGGGGGGGGTGGTACGCAGTATTTT.

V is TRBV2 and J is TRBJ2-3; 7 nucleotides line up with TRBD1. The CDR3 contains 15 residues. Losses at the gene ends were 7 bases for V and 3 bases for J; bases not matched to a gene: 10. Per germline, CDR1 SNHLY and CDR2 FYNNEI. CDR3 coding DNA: TGTGCCAGCATAGAGGGGTCAGGGGGTACAGATACGCAGTATTTT. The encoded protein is CASIEGSGGTDTQYF. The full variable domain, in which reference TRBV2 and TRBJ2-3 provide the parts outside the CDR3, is EPEVTQTPSHQVTQMGQEVILRCVPISNHLYFYWYRQILGQKVEFLVSFYNNEISEKSEIFDDQFSVERPDGSNFTLKIRSTKLEDSAMYFCASIEGSGGTDTQYFGPGTRLTVL.

CDR3 nucleotide sequence: TGTGCCAGCAGTTCCAGGTCTTATTCGGGACAGGGTGATTCTGGGGCCAACGTCCTGACTTTC. Its protein product is CASSSRSYSGQGDSGANVLTF. The rearrangement joins TRBV2 to TRBJ2-6; 9 bases match TRBD1. The CDR3 runs to 21 residues. The J segment lost 1 base and the V segment lost 5 bases, leaving 18 bases of the junction unmatched. Germline assignment: CDR1 SNHLY and CDR2 FYNNEI.

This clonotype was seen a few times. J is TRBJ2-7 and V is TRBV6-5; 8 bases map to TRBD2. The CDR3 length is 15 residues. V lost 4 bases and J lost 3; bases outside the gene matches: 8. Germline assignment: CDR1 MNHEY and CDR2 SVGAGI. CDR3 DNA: TGTGCCAGCAGTTCCGGGAGGGGCGTAATCTACGAGCAGTACTTC. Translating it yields CASSSGRGVIYEQYF.

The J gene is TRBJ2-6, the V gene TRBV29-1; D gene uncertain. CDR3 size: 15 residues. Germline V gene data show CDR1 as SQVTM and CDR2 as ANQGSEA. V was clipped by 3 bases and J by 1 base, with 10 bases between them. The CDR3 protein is CSVDNGLSGANVLTF. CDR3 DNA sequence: TGCAGCGTTGACAATGGGTTATCTGGGGCCAACGTCCTGACTTTC.

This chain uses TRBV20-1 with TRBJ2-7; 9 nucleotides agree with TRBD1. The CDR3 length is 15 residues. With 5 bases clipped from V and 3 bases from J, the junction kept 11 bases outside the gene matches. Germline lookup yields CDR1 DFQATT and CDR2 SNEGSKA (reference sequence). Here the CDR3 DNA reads TGCAGTGCTTACCATCCCGGGACAGGGAACTACGAGCAGTACTTC. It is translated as CSAYHPGTGNYEQYF.

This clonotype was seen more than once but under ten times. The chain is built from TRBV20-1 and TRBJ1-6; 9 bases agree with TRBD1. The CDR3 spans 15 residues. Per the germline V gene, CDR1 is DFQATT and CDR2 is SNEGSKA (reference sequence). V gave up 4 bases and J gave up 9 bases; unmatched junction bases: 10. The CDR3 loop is CSATNRGRLGSPLHF. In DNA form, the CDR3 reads TGCAGTGCTACAAACAGGGGGCGTCTTGGTTCACCCCTCCACTTT.

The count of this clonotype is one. The CDR3 loop reads CASSGRGNGYTF. Here the CDR3 DNA reads TGTGCCAGCAGTGGACGGGGGAATGGCTACACCTTC. The rearrangement links TRBV2 to TRBJ1-2; D possibly corresponds to TRBD1 (5 bases). V shed 4 bases and J shed 6 bases, with 9 bases lying between them. This CDR3 contains 12 residues. CDR1 SNHLY and CDR2 FYNNEI come from the germline V gene.

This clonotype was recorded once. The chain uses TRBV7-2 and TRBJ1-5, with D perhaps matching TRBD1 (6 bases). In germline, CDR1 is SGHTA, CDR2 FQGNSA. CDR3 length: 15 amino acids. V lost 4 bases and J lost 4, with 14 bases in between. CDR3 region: CASSSRGQVNQPQHF. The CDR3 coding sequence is TGTGCCAGCAGCTCGAGGGGACAAGTTAATCAGCCCCAGCATTTT.

In DNA form, the CDR3 reads TGTGCCAGCAGCATCCGGCCCCGGGTAGGTGTTATCTACGAGCAGTACTTC. It translates to CASSIRPRVGVIYEQYF. The V call is TRBV21-1, the J call TRBJ2-7; TRBD1 is taken as the D call from the table, unchecked against the DNA. TRBV21-1 corresponds to a pseudogene. The CDR3 totals 17 residues.

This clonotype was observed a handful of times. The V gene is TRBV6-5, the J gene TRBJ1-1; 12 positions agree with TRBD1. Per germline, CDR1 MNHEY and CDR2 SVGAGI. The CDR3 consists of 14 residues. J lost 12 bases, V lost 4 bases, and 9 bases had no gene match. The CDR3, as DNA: TGTGCCAGCAGTTTCGCCGGGACAGGGGGCATAACTTTCTTT. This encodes CASSFAGTGGITFF.

In DNA form, the CDR3 reads TGTGCCAGCAGCCAAGTGGCTCTAGCGGGGGGGTACTACGAGCAGTACTTC. This codes for CASSQVALAGGYYEQYF. The genes are TRBV4-2 and TRBJ2-7; 12 positions match TRBD2. Per the germline V gene, CDR1 is LGHNA and CDR2 is YNFKEQ. V shed 1 base, J shed 3 bases, and the junction held 7 bases outside the gene matches. This CDR3 comprises 17 residues.

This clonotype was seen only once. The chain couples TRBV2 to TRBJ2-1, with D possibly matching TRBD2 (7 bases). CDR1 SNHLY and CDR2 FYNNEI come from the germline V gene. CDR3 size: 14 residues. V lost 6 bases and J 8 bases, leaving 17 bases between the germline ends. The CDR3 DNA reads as TGTGCCAGCAGCCGAGCCACAGGGAGGGATGAGCAGTTCTTC. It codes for CASSRATGRDEQFF.